This is a list of T cell receptor beta chains from one sample in a study of blood T cell repertoires in COVID-19. Sequencing was performed with immunoSEQ multiplex PCR; in TCRdb, only in-frame clones are kept and a portion is missing. The data show almost 300,000 clones, 89% seen once. The sequenced material came from peripheral blood. The receptors stem from a woman younger than 45 with COVID-19, enrolled during active disease. Each CDR3 is given with its conserved first and last residue. D genes are given only for firm matches. Size values are once, few and many counts, or a class for expanded clones, and some rows have none.

>TRBV5-1|NA|NA|12|TRBJ2-2
TGCGCCAGCAGCTTCATCACCGGGGAGCTGTTTTTT
CASSFITGELFF
>TRBV3-1/TRBV3-2|NA|NA|12|TRBJ2-1
TGTGCCAGCAGCCGGGGAGGCAATGAGCAGTTCTTC
CASSRGGNEQFF
>TRBV27|TRBD2|NA|15|TRBJ2-7
TGTGCCAGCAGTTTAGGGACTAGCGGGGGGGCCGAGCAGTACTTC
CASSLGTSGGAEQYF
>TRBV6-5|TRBD2|NA|14|TRBJ2-2
TGTGCCAGCATAGCGGGGGCCCCCACCGGGGAGCTGTTTTTT
CASIAGAPTGELFF
>TRBV29-1|NA|NA|13|TRBJ1-4
TGCAGCGTTGATGCGGGGAGGCAAGAAAAACTGTTTTTT
CSVDAGRQEKLFF
>TRBV3-1/TRBV3-2|NA|NA|14|TRBJ2-7
TGTGCCAGCAGGTCTAGGGGGAGGGACGGCGAGCAGTACTTC
CASRSRGRDGEQYF
>TRBV3-1/TRBV3-2|TRBD1|NA|13|TRBJ1-1
TGTGCCAGCAGCCAAGGCCTACAGGGGGAGGCTTTCTTT
CASSQGLQGEAFF
>TRBV12-3/TRBV12-4|TRBD1|NA|13|TRBJ2-7
TGTGCCAGCAGTACTCACAGGGGTTACGAGCAGTACTTC
CASSTHRGYEQYF
>TRBV5-1|TRBD1|NA|17|TRBJ1-2
TGCGCCAGCCATTTGGGGTCCGGACAGGGGGCTAACTATGGCTACACCTTC
CASHLGSGQGANYGYTF
>TRBV3-1/TRBV3-2|NA|NA|16|TRBJ2-7
TGTGCCAGCAGCCAAGATAGTTCCGGACAGCTCTACGAGCAGTACTTC
CASSQDSSGQLYEQYF
>TRBV24-1|TRBD1|NA|15|TRBJ2-1
TGTGCCACCGGATCCGGGACAGGGGATTACAATGAGCAGTTCTTC
CATGSGTGDYNEQFF
>TRBV2|NA|NA|18|TRBJ2-4
TGTGCCAGCAGTGAGGCCAGCGGTCCGGGCTTGGCCAAAAACATTCAGTACTTC
CASSEASGPGLAKNIQYF
>TRBV6-5|NA|NA|14|TRBJ1-1
TGTGCCAGCGGAGAACCGACAGGGAACACTGAAGCTTTCTTT
CASGEPTGNTEAFF
>TRBV19|NA|NA|16|TRBJ2-5
TGTGCCAGTAGCGAAGTCCAGGGGCCCCTAAAAGAGACCCAGTACTTC
CASSEVQGPLKETQYF
>TRBV3-1/TRBV3-2|TRBD1|NA|12|TRBJ2-5
TGTGCCAGCAGCCTGGACAGGGAGACCCAGTACTTC
CASSLDRETQYF
>TRBV5-4|NA|NA|12|TRBJ2-3
TGTGCCAGCAAAGAGGAGGCGGATACGCAGTATTTT
CASKEEADTQYF
>TRBV6-2/TRBV6-3|TRBD1|NA|18|TRBJ1-5
TGTGCCAGCAGTTACACCCCGTGGGTGACAGGGGGCGATCAGCCCCAGCATTTT
CASSYTPWVTGGDQPQHF
>TRBV18|NA|NA|16|TRBJ2-1
TGTGCCAGCTCCCTTACGACCCAGCCCCCTAGCAATGAGCAGTTCTTC
CASSLTTQPPSNEQFF
>TRBV19|TRBD1|NA|14|TRBJ1-2
TGTGCCAGTGGCCGGGACAGTCGGGGGTATGGCTACACCTTC
CASGRDSRGYGYTF
>TRBV19|TRBD1|NA|15|TRBJ1-5
TGTGCCAGTAGCATCGGGACAGCTAGCAATCAGCCCCAGCATTTT
CASSIGTASNQPQHF
>TRBV5-1|TRBD1|NA|15|TRBJ1-3
TGCGCCAGCAGCATTCCGACAGGGTCTGGAAACACCATATATTTT
CASSIPTGSGNTIYF
>TRBV5-6|NA|NA|13|TRBJ1-2
TGTGCCAGCAGCTGGTCAGGGGACTATGGCTACACCTTC
CASSWSGDYGYTF
>TRBV5-4|NA|NA|17|TRBJ2-2
TGTGCCAGCAGCTTGGCACGAACTAGGCTAATGGGCGGGGAGCTGTTTTTT
CASSLARTRLMGGELFF
>TRBV28|NA|few|16|TRBJ2-1
TGTGCCAGCACTCCTCCAGGAAGTTCAACCTGGAATGAGCAGTTCTTC
CASTPPGSSTWNEQFF
>TRBV18|NA|NA|13|TRBJ1-5
TGTGCCAGCTCACCAGGGGGGGGACAGCCCCAGCATTTT
CASSPGGGQPQHF
>TRBV2|NA|NA|15|TRBJ1-3
TGTGCCAGCAGTGAGACAACCACCTCTGGAAACACCATATATTTT
CASSETTTSGNTIYF
>TRBV11-2|NA|NA|14|TRBJ2-3
TGTGCCAGCAGCTTAGAGTTAGGGGTAGATACGCAGTATTTT
CASSLELGVDTQYF
>TRBV9|TRBD2|NA|21|TRBJ2-3
TGTGCCAGCAGCGTAGATTTAATCCGAGGACTAGCGGGGAGACGCACAGATACGCAGTATTTT
CASSVDLIRGLAGRRTDTQYF
>TRBV18|TRBD1|NA|16|TRBJ2-7
TGTGCCAGCTCACCCCTCGATAGACAGGGACCCTACGAGCAGTACTTC
CASSPLDRQGPYEQYF
>TRBV13|TRBD1|NA|15|TRBJ1-1
TGTGCCAGCAGCCCCGGACCACAGGGGACCACTGAAGCTTTCTTT
CASSPGPQGTTEAFF
>TRBV12-5|TRBD2|NA|17|TRBJ2-7
TGTGCTAGTGGCCCCACTAGCGGGGGCCTCAAACCCTACGAGCAGTACTTC
CASGPTSGGLKPYEQYF
>TRBV28|NA|NA|11|TRBJ1-1
TGTGCCACCTCAGACAGGCTTGAAGCTTTCTTT
CATSDRLEAFF
>TRBV6-5|TRBD1|once|14|TRBJ1-1
TGTGCCAGCAGCATTACAGGGGCCACCACTGAAGCTTTCTTT
CASSITGATTEAFF
>TRBV5-8|TRBD1|NA|16|TRBJ1-6
TGTGCCAGCAGCCCGGGAACAGGGGGCGATAATTCACCCCTCCACTTT
CASSPGTGGDNSPLHF
>TRBV15|TRBD2|NA|14|TRBJ2-7
TGTGCCACCAGCGGCGGGGGTGGGGGATACGAGCAGTACTTC
CATSGGGGGYEQYF
>TRBV19|NA|NA|15|TRBJ2-1
TGTGCCAGTAGTACTCCGGGACTTTTCTTCGGTGAGCAGTTCTTC
CASSTPGLFFGEQFF
>TRBV11-2|NA|NA|13|TRBJ2-7
TGTGCCAGCAGCCTACAGAGCTCCTACGAGCAGTACTTC
CASSLQSSYEQYF
>TRBV28|NA|once|16|TRBJ1-5
TGTGCCAGCAGTGGTGGGGGCGCGAGGGGCAATCAGCCCCAGCATTTT
CASSGGGARGNQPQHF
>TRBV5-1|TRBD2|few|18|TRBJ2-1
TGCGCCAGCAGCTTGGCCAACAGCGGGGGATACTCCTACAATGAGCAGTTCTTC
CASSLANSGGYSYNEQFF
>TRBV6-1|NA|once|20|TRBJ1-6
TGTGCCAGCAGTGTACTAATCGGGGGGCTCTTGAGTCTGAGCGGTTCACCCCTCCACTTT
CASSVLIGGLLSLSGSPLHF
>TRBV6-2/TRBV6-3|TRBD2|NA|16|TRBJ2-5
TGTGCCAGCAGTTTCCTTCAGCGGGGGGTTGAAGAGACCCAGTACTTC
CASSFLQRGVEETQYF
>TRBV29-1|NA|NA|13|TRBJ2-3
TGCAGCGGACGACTAGGGATCACAGATACGCAGTATTTT
CSGRLGITDTQYF
>TRBV3-1/TRBV3-2|TRBD2|NA|14|TRBJ2-7
TGTGCCAGCAGCCATGGCGGGGGGGCGTACGAGCAGTACTTC
CASSHGGGAYEQYF
>TRBV7-9|TRBD2|NA|16|TRBJ2-1
TGTGCCAGCAGCTGGACTAGCGGGGGGCGAAGCAATGAGCAGTTCTTC
CASSWTSGGRSNEQFF
>TRBV11-2|TRBD2|NA|16|TRBJ2-3
TGTGCCAGCAGCTTAGCCGGGACTAGCGGTCGGGGTACGCAGTATTTT
CASSLAGTSGRGTQYF
>TRBV2|TRBD2|NA|17|TRBJ2-1
TGTGCCAGCAGTCCTACCCCTCAGCGGGGGGGAGAGAATGAGCAGTTCTTC
CASSPTPQRGGENEQFF
>TRBV10-3|NA|NA|15|TRBJ2-7
TGTGCCATCAGGGGTACCGGGACAACCTTAGCGGAGCAGTACTTC
CAIRGTGTTLAEQYF
>TRBV2|NA|few|14|TRBJ1-6
TGTGCCAGCAGTTTGGACAGTTATAATTCACCCCTCCACTTT
CASSLDSYNSPLHF